The 3 T cell receptor beta chains below were found in one sample sequenced in a study of T cells in Graves' hyperthyroidism and ophthalmopathy. It was RNA transcripts that yielded the amplified TCR beta CDR3 regions. Researchers ran a first-round RT-PCR on the TCR CDR3 using the HTBI primer set. TCRdb called the multiplex PCR reads again in MiXCR, with one record for every CDR3 protein. This table holds about 640,000 distinct CDR3 sequences, around 20% found once. The sequencing sample was made of blood. These receptors were obtained from a man aged 30 to 39 with Graves' ophthalmopathy.

This clonotype was found many times. The chain couples TRBV2 to TRBJ2-3; 12 nucleotides match TRBD2. Per the germline V gene, CDR1 is SNHLY and CDR2 is FYNNEI. V trimming: 5 bases; J trimming: 1 base; junction bases outside the gene matches: 4. This CDR3 comprises 16 residues. CDR3 residues: CASSTTSGRGTDTQYF. In DNA form, the CDR3 reads TGTGCCAGCAGTACGACTAGCGGGAGAGGCACAGATACGCAGTATTTT.

There are a few counts of this clonotype. The chain has TRBV5-6 and TRBJ2-5, with unresolved D. Trimming removed 2 bases from V and 0 bases from J, with 8 bases in between. Germline lookup yields CDR1 SGHDT and CDR2 YYEEEE. The CDR3 contains 14 residues. CDR3 in amino acids: CASSFYGNQETQYF. In nucleotides, the CDR3 is TGTGCCAGCAGCTTTTATGGGAACCAAGAGACCCAGTACTTC.

V usage is TRBV19 and J usage is TRBJ2-1; 7 bases match TRBD1. This CDR3 contains 15 residues. The germline V gene encodes CDR1 LNHDA and CDR2 SQIVND (reference sequence). Trimming cost V 0 bases and J 4 bases; bases outside gene matches: 3. CDR3 in DNA: TGTGCCAGTAGTATAGACGGGACAGCATACAATGAGCAGTTCTTC. Encoded protein: CASSIDGTAYNEQFF.